This entry is about one TCR beta chain. The data stem from a study of blood T cell repertoires in COVID-19. J was trimmed by 4 bases and V by 0 bases; bases with no gene match: 6. CDR1 is SGHRS and CDR2 is YFSETQ in the germline V gene. The CDR3 covers 15 residues. Assay: immunoSEQ multiplex PCR; the TCRdb copy retains only in-frame clones and omits some. The sample carries some 270,000 clones, about 89% recorded once. The sequenced sample was PBMCs or T cells enriched from blood (not recorded which). The chain is built from TRBV5-1 and TRBJ1-2, with 7 bases aligning to TRBD1. This receptor was taken from a woman aged 40-49 years who had recovered from COVID-19. CDR3 loop: CASSLGVTGTYGYTF. For the CDR3, the DNA is TGCGCCAGCAGCTTGGGGGTGACAGGGACCTATGGCTACACCTTC.